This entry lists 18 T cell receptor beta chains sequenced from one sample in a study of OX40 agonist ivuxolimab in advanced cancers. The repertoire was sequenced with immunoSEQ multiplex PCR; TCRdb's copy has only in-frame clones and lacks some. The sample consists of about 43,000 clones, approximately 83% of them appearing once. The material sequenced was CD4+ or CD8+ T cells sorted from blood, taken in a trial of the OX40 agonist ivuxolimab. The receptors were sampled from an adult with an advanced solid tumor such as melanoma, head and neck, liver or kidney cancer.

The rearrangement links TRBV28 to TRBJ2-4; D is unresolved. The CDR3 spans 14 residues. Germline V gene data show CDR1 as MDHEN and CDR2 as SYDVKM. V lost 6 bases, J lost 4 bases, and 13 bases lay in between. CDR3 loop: CASSASPIKNIQYF. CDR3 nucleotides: TGTGCCAGCAGCGCCAGCCCTATAAAAAACATTCAGTACTTC.

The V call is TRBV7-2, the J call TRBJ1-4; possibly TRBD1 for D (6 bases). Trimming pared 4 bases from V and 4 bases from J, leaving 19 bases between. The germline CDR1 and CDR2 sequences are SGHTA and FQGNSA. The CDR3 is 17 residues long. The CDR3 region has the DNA TGTGCCAGCAGCTCCCCCCGTACAGGGTCCGGTAATGAAAAACTGTTTTTT. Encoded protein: CASSSPRTGSGNEKLFF.

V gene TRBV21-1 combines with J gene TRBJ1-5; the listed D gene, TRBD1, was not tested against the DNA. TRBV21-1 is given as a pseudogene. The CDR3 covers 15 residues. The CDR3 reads CASHRGRTGDQPQHF. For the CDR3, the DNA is TGTGCGTCGCACAGGGGGCGGACAGGGGATCAGCCCCAGCATTTT.

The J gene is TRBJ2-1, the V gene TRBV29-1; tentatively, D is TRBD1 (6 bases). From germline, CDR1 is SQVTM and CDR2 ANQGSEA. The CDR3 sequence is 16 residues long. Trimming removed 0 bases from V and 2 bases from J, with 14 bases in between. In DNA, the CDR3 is TGCAGCGTTGAAGACGGGGACACTACCGCCTACAATGAGCAGTTCTTC. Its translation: CSVEDGDTTAYNEQFF.

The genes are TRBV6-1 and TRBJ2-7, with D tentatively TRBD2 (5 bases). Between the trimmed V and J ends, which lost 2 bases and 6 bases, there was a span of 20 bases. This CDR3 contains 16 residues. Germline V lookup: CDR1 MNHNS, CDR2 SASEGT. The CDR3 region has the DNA TGTGCCAGCAGTGAACTGCCGACGAGGGTTCAAGGCGAGCAGTACGTC. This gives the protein CASSELPTRVQGEQYV.

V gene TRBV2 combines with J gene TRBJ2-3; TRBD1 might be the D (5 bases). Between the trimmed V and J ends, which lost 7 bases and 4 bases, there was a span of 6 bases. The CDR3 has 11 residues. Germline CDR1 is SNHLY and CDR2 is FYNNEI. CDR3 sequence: CASIGADTQYF. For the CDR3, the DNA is TGTGCCAGCATAGGGGCAGATACGCAGTATTTT.

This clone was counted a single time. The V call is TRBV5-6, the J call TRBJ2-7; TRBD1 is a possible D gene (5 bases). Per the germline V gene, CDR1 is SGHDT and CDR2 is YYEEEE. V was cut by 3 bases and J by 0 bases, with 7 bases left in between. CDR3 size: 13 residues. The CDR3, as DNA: TGTGCCAGCAGCTCACAGGACTCCTACGAGCAGTACTTC. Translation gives CASSSQDSYEQYF.

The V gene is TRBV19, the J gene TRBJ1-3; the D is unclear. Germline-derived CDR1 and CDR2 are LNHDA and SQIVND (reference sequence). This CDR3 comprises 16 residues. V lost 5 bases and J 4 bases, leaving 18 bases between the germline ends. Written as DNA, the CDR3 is TGTGCCAGTAGTGCCTCGGGCTTTTATTCCGGAAACACCATATATTTT. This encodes CASSASGFYSGNTIYF. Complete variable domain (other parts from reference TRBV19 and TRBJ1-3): DGGITQSPKYLFRKEGQNVTLSCEQNLNHDAMYWYRQDPGQGLRLIYYSQIVNDFQKGDIAEGYSVSREKKESFPLTVTSAQKNPTAFYLCASSASGFYSGNTIYFGEGSWLTVV.

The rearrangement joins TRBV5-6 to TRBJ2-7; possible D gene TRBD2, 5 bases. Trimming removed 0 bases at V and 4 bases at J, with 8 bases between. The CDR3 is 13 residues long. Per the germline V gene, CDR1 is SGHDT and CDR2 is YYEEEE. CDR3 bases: TGTGCCAGCAGCTTGGTACGGGGATACGAGCAGTACGTC. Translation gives CASSLVRGYEQYV.

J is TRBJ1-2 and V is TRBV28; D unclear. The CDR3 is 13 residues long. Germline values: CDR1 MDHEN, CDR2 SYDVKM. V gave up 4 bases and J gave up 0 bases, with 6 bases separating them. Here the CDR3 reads CASSWAANYGYTF. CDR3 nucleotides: TGTGCCAGCAGTTGGGCAGCTAACTATGGCTACACCTTC.

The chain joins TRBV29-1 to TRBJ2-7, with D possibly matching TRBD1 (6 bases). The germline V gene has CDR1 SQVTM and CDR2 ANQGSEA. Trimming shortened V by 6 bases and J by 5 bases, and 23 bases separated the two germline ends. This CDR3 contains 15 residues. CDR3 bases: TGCAGCGTCGCCAGCAGTGGGACAATGGCGGACGAGCAGTACTTC. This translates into CSVASSGTMADEQYF.

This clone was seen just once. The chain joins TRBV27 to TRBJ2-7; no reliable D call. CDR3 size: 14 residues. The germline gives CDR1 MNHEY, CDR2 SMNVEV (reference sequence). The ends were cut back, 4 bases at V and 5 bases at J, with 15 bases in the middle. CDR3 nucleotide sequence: TGTGCCAGCAGTTCCGGCATACTCACTGACGAGCAGTACTTC. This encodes CASSSGILTDEQYF.

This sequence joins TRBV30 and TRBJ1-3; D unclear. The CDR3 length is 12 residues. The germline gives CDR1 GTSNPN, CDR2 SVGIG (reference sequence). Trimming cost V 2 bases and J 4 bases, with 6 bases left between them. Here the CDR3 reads CAWSTLGNTIYF. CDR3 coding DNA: TGTGCCTGGAGTACTTTGGGAAACACCATATATTTT. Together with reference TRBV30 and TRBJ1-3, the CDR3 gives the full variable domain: SQTIHQWPATLVQPVGSPLSLECTVEGTSNPNLYWYRQAAGRGLQLLFYSVGIGQISSEVPQNLSASRPQDRQFILSSKKLLLSDSGFYLCAWSTLGNTIYFGEGSWLTVV.

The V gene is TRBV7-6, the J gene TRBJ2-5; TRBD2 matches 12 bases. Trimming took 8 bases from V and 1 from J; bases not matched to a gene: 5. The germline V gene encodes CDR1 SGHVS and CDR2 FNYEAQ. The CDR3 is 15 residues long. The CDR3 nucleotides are TGTGCCAGCGAAGGACTAGCGGGGCCCCAAGAGACCCAGTACTTC. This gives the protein CASEGLAGPQETQYF.

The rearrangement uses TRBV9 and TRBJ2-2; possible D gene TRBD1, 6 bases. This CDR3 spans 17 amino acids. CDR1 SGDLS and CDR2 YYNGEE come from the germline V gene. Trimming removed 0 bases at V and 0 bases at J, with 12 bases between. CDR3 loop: CASSVALDRSNTGELFF. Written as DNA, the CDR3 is TGTGCCAGCAGCGTAGCTTTGGACAGATCGAACACCGGGGAGCTGTTTTTT.

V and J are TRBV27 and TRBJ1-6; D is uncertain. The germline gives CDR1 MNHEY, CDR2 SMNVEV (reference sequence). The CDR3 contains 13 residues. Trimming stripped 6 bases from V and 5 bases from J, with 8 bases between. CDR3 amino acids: CASSPTDNSPLHF. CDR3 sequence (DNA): TGTGCCAGCAGCCCTACAGATAATTCACCCCTCCACTTT.

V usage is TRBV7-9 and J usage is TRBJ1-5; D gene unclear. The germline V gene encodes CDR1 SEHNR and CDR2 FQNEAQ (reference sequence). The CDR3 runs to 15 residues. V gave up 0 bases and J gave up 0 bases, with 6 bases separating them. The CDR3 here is CASSLAEYSNQPQHF. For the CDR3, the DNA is TGTGCCAGCAGCTTAGCAGAATATAGCAATCAGCCCCAGCATTTT. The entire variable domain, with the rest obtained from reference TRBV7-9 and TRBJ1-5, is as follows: DTGVSQNPRHKITKRGQNVTFRCDPISEHNRLYWYRQTLGQGPEFLTYFQNEAQLEKSRLLSDRFSAERPKGSFSTLEIQRTEQGDSAMYLCASSLAEYSNQPQHFGDGTRLSIL.

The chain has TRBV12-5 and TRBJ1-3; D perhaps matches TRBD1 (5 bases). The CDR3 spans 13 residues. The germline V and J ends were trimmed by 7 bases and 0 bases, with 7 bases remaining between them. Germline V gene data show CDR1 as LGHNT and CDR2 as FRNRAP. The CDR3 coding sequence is TGTGCTAGTGCCCAGGGCTCTGGAAACACCATATATTTT. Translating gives CASAQGSGNTIYF.